A single sample is the source of the 9 T cell receptor beta chains below, sequenced in a study of response to subunit inactivated influenza vaccine. MiXCR, run by TCRdb on the RT-PCR reads, gives a single entry per CDR3 protein. Counted here are around 150,000 distinct CDR3 sequences, roughly a tenth occurring once; the ten biggest clones make up 9.5% to 15%. Sequenced material: non-naive T cells sorted from PBMCs, taken more than 35 days after vaccination. These receptors came from a man aged 50 or older who received an inactivated influenza vaccine.

V is TRBV28 and J is TRBJ2-2; TRBD2 matches 14 bases. The CDR3 runs 16 residues. Per the germline V gene, CDR1 is MDHEN and CDR2 is SYDVKM. V shed 7 bases, J shed 5 bases, and the junction held 6 bases outside the gene matches. The chain's CDR3 is CASTKRLAGGTGELFF. In DNA, the CDR3 is TGTGCCAGCACAAAAAGACTAGCGGGAGGGACCGGGGAGCTGTTTTTT.

This chain uses TRBV28 with TRBJ2-3; D remains ambiguous. Trimming took off 2 bases at V and 2 bases at J, with 8 bases between the two ends. The germline V gene encodes CDR1 MDHEN and CDR2 SYDVKM. CDR3 size: 14 residues. CDR3 residues: CASSLPQLTDTQYF. CDR3 nucleotides: TGTGCCAGCAGTTTACCGCAGCTCACAGATACGCAGTATTTT. Filled out from reference TRBV28 and TRBJ2-3, the complete variable domain reads DVKVTQSSRYLVKRTGEKVFLECVQDMDHENMFWYRQDPGLGLRLIYFSYDVKMKEKGDIPEGYSVSREKKERFSLILESASTNQTSMYLCASSLPQLTDTQYFGPGTRLTVL.

The sample holds many counts of this clonotype. The chain combines TRBV20-1 with TRBJ1-4; a possible D gene is TRBD1 (5 bases). Germline V gives CDR1 DFQATT, CDR2 SNEGSKA (reference sequence). The CDR3 length is 16 residues. Trimming cost V 0 bases and J 7 bases, with 18 bases left between them. The CDR3 is CSARDGAGTASEKLFF. CDR3 nucleotides: TGCAGTGCTAGAGATGGAGCAGGGACTGCAAGTGAAAAACTGTTTTTT.

The sample holds a few counts of this clonotype. This rearrangement joins TRBV5-1 to TRBJ2-5, with D maybe TRBD2 (6 bases). Looked up from germline, CDR1 is SGHRS and CDR2 is YFSETQ. The V gene lost 4 bases and the J gene lost 5 bases, with 18 bases spanning the gap. The CDR3 length is 15 residues. CDR3 bases: TGCGCCAGCAGCAGAACCTCGGGGGTCCGGGAGACCCAGTACTTC. It codes for CASSRTSGVRETQYF. Drawing the rest from reference TRBV5-1 and TRBJ2-5, the complete variable domain is KAGVTQTPRYLIKTRGQQVTLSCSPISGHRSVSWYQQTPGQGLQFLFEYFSETQRNKGNFPGRFSGRQFSNSRSEMNVSTLELGDSALYLCASSRTSGVRETQYFGPGTRLLVL.

This rearrangement joins TRBV11-2 to TRBJ2-1; D is ambiguous. The CDR3 consists of 13 residues. Trimming took off 1 base at V and 6 bases at J, with 7 bases between the two ends. From germline, CDR1 is SGHAT and CDR2 FQNNGV. This CDR3 reads CASSLGVGNEQFF. The CDR3 coding sequence is TGTGCCAGCAGCTTAGGGGTCGGCAATGAGCAGTTCTTC.

The sample holds many counts of this clonotype. This chain links TRBV5-1 with TRBJ2-1; 7 bases are a match to TRBD1. This CDR3 comprises 15 residues. V shed 2 bases, J shed 6 bases, and the junction held 8 bases outside the gene matches. The germline V gene has CDR1 SGHRS and CDR2 YFSETQ. The CDR3 coding sequence is TGCGCCAGCAGCTTAGAGGGCCAGGGGGTCAATGAGCAGTTCTTC. It yields the protein CASSLEGQGVNEQFF.

This clonotype was picked up many times. The V call is TRBV6-1, the J call TRBJ1-6, with D unresolved. Trimming pared 6 bases from V and 0 bases from J, leaving 12 bases between. Per germline, CDR1 MNHNS and CDR2 SASEGT. The CDR3 is 16 amino acids. The CDR3 nucleotides read TGTGCCAGCAGGCTTCTTATGAGCTCCTATAATTCACCCCTCCACTTT. Protein: CASRLLMSSYNSPLHF.

This clonotype was counted many times. The chain joins TRBV6-2 or TRBV6-3 to TRBJ2-6; no definite D call. The CDR3 covers 14 residues. The germline V and J ends were trimmed by 7 bases and 2 bases, with 9 bases remaining between them. CDR1 MNHEY and CDR2 SVGEGT come from the germline V gene. This CDR3 is CASTGTAGANVLTF. The CDR3 region has the DNA TGTGCCAGCACGGGCACGGCTGGGGCCAACGTCCTGACTTTC.

This rearrangement joins TRBV28 to TRBJ1-1; 7 nucleotides line up with TRBD1. CDR3 length: 13 residues. CDR1 is MDHEN, CDR2 SYDVKM, per germline. J was trimmed by 5 bases and V by 7 bases; bases with no gene match: 7. CDR3 amino acids: CASIRTGKTEAFF. For the CDR3, the DNA is TGTGCCAGCATCCGGACAGGTAAAACTGAAGCTTTCTTT.